The 30 T cell receptor beta chains below were found in one sample sequenced in a study of graft-versus-host responses after intestinal transplantation. Sequencing used immunoSEQ multiplex PCR; TCRdb keeps in-frame clones, though not all of them. The top ten clones hold 0.34% of a sample with tens of thousands of clones, about 89% of them seen once. Which antigens these TCRs recognize remains unknown. This specimen was unstimulated CD4+ T cells sorted from spleen or lymph node cells, taken before intestinal transplant. The receptors derive from a human donor who received an intestinal transplant.

This clone was seen once. J is TRBJ2-7 and V is TRBV11-2; TRBD2 is a possible D gene (7 bases). The CDR3 loop spans 15 amino acids. V gave up 0 bases and J gave up 1 base, with 10 bases separating them. The germline CDR1 and CDR2 sequences are SGHAT and FQNNGV. The CDR3 coding sequence is TGTGCCAGCAGCTTAGATAGGGGGGGGTCCTACGAGCAGTACTTC. Protein: CASSLDRGGSYEQYF.

This chain links TRBV5-8 with TRBJ2-2; TRBD1 matches at 9 bases. The CDR3 runs 16 residues. V shed 2 bases, J shed 3 bases, and the junction held 5 bases outside the gene matches. Germline V gene data show CDR1 as SGHTS and CDR2 as YDEGEE. Here the CDR3 DNA reads TGTGCCAGCAGCTTAGGGACAGGGCGACACACCGGGGAGCTGTTTTTT. It translates to CASSLGTGRHTGELFF.

This clone was counted a single time. The gene calls are TRBV27 and TRBJ2-3; TRBD1 might be the D (5 bases). V was pared by 5 bases and J by 1 base, with 10 bases between. The CDR3 length is 14 residues. Germline CDR1 MNHEY, CDR2 SMNVEV (reference sequence). In DNA, the CDR3 is TGTGCCAGCAGTCCAAAGACAGGCACAGATACGCAGTATTTT. Encoded protein: CASSPKTGTDTQYF.

This chain joins TRBV27 and TRBJ2-2, with 8 bases matching TRBD2. Unmatched junction bases numbered 14, after V lost 6 bases and J lost 5 bases. Looked up from germline, CDR1 is MNHEY and CDR2 is SMNVEV (reference sequence). This CDR3 has 17 residues. The CDR3 DNA reads TGTGCCAGCAGGCGTACGGGGCGGGGGGTAAATACCGGGGAGCTGTTTTTT. Translated: CASRRTGRGVNTGELFF.

The J gene is TRBJ2-1, the V gene TRBV18, with TRBD2 identical over 7 bases. Germline CDR1 reads KGHSH; CDR2 reads LQKENI. The CDR3 is 14 residues long. The ends lost 0 bases at V and 9 bases at J; junction bases unmatched: 5. The CDR3 here is CASSPPAGVAEQFF. For the CDR3, the DNA is TGTGCCAGCTCACCACCGGCGGGGGTGGCTGAGCAGTTCTTC.

The chain combines TRBV5-4 with TRBJ2-3; TRBD2 might be the D (7 bases). V was cut by 0 bases and J by 6 bases, with 11 bases left in between. The CDR3 is 14 amino acids. Germline values: CDR1 SGHNT, CDR2 YYREEE (reference sequence). CDR3 sequence reads: CASSLAGGQDTQYF. Written as DNA, the CDR3 is TGTGCCAGCAGCTTGGCCGGGGGGCAGGATACGCAGTATTTT. The variable domain in full, completed from reference TRBV5-4 and TRBJ2-3, reads ETGVTQSPTHLIKTRGQQVTLRCSSQSGHNTVSWYQQALGQGPQFIFQYYREEENGRGNFPPRFSGLQFPNYSSELNVNALELDDSALYLCASSLAGGQDTQYFGPGTRLTVL.

The chain recombines TRBV7-6 with TRBJ2-3, with 10 nucleotides matching TRBD1. The CDR3 length is 14 residues. V was clipped by 4 bases and J by 3 bases; unmatched bases: 1. Germline lookup yields CDR1 SGHVS and CDR2 FNYEAQ. DNA of the CDR3: TGTGCCAGCAGCTGGACAGGGGGGACAGATACGCAGTATTTT. It specifies CASSWTGGTDTQYF.

The chain combines TRBV28 with TRBJ2-1; tentative D call: TRBD1 (6 bases). V was trimmed by 4 bases and J by 7 bases, leaving 17 bases between them. Germline V gene data show CDR1 as MDHEN and CDR2 as SYDVKM. The CDR3 length is 15 residues. CDR3 residues: CASSSTGAVWNEQFF. The CDR3 DNA reads as TGTGCCAGCAGTTCGACAGGAGCCGTTTGGAATGAGCAGTTCTTC.

V and J are TRBV11-2 and TRBJ1-4; unclear D gene. Germline CDR1 and CDR2: SGHAT and FQNNGV. Trimming cost V 0 bases and J 8 bases, with 13 bases left between them. This CDR3 contains 15 residues. This chain's CDR3 is CASSLDSNRGEKLFF. CDR3 coding DNA: TGTGCCAGCAGCTTAGATAGCAATCGTGGCGAAAAACTGTTTTTT.

This rearrangement joins TRBV5-6 to TRBJ2-3; TRBD2 matches at 9 bases. CDR3 size: 15 residues. V shed 4 bases, J shed 0 bases, and the junction held 3 bases outside the gene matches. Germline CDR1 reads SGHDT; CDR2 reads YYEEEE. CDR3 in amino acids: CASSKTSGSTDTQYF. The CDR3 DNA is TGTGCCAGCAGCAAGACTAGCGGAAGCACAGATACGCAGTATTTT.

The chain is built from TRBV10-1 and TRBJ1-1, with TRBD1 identical over 10 bases. The germline gives CDR1 WNHNN, CDR2 SYGVQD (reference sequence). CDR3 size: 14 residues. After removal of 6 bases from V and 3 bases from J, the junction contained 4 bases not matched to a gene. For the CDR3, the DNA is TGCGCCAGCAGGACGGGGACAGGGGACACTGAAGCTTTCTTT. This gives the protein CASRTGTGDTEAFF.

This rearrangement joins TRBV11-2 to TRBJ1-1; no reliable D call. The CDR3 has 14 amino acids. With 3 bases removed from V and 1 base from J, the gap between germline ends came to 9 bases. The germline CDR1 and CDR2 sequences are SGHAT and FQNNGV. The CDR3 spells CASSLLTGNTEAFF. CDR3 coding DNA: TGTGCCAGCAGCTTGCTGACGGGGAACACTGAAGCTTTCTTT.

The chain has TRBV7-6 and TRBJ2-3, with TRBD2 identical over 10 bases. Trimming took 5 bases from V and 9 from J; bases not matched to a gene: 5. Per germline, CDR1 SGHVS and CDR2 FNYEAQ. The length of the CDR3 is 13 residues. For the CDR3, the DNA is TGTGCCAGCAGCCTGTCAGCGGGAGGGACGCAGTATTTT. Its protein is CASSLSAGGTQYF.

CDR3 amino acids: CASSLVQSPYEQYF. CDR3 in DNA: TGTGCCAGCAGCTTAGTTCAATCCCCCTACGAGCAGTACTTC. The J gene is TRBJ2-7, the V gene TRBV7-8; D is unclear. CDR1 and CDR2 (germline): SGHVS, FQNEAQ. V shed 1 base and J shed 2 bases, with 9 bases lying between them. This CDR3 is 14 amino acids long.

This clone was seen once. This chain uses TRBV5-8 with TRBJ1-4; the match to TRBD1 covers 7 bases. J lost 3 bases, V lost 4 bases, and 9 bases had no gene match. Germline V CDR1 and CDR2: SGHTS, YDEGEE. The CDR3 runs to 16 residues. CDR3 in DNA: TGTGCCAGCAGCCAACGACAGGGCCACTCTAATGAAAAACTGTTTTTT. Residues: CASSQRQGHSNEKLFF.

V gene TRBV5-4 combines with J gene TRBJ2-4; 7 bases are shared with TRBD1. Germline CDR1 reads SGHNT; CDR2 reads YYREEE (reference sequence). The ends lost 4 bases at V and 5 bases at J; junction bases unmatched: 6. This CDR3 has 14 amino acids. The CDR3 sequence: CASSAGQVENIQYF. The CDR3 bases are TGTGCCAGCAGCGCCGGACAGGTGGAAAACATTCAGTACTTC.

This clone was seen only once. The J gene is TRBJ2-7, the V gene TRBV2; TRBD1 matches at 7 bases. The V and J ends lost 6 bases and 4 bases, in that order; junction bases with no gene match: 12. This CDR3 region has 15 residues. Germline V gene sequence: CDR1 SNHLY, CDR2 FYNNEI. CDR3 sequence: CASSGRTGTAYEQYF. The DNA of the CDR3 is TGTGCCAGCAGCGGTAGGACCGGGACAGCTTACGAGCAGTACTTC.

This chain uses TRBV5-1 with TRBJ2-1, with 7 bases lining up with TRBD2. This CDR3 comprises 13 residues. The germline gives CDR1 SGHRS, CDR2 YFSETQ. J was trimmed by 8 bases and V by 0 bases; bases with no gene match: 2. The CDR3 region is CASSLGLADEQFF. The DNA for the CDR3 is TGCGCCAGCAGCTTGGGACTAGCAGATGAGCAGTTCTTC.

The chain uses TRBV18 and TRBJ2-7; maybe TRBD1 (6 bases). Per germline, CDR1 KGHSH and CDR2 LQKENI. The CDR3 length is 15 residues. The V end was cut by 2 bases, the J end by 1 base, with 12 bases between. Here the CDR3 reads CASSPAGAPSYEQYF. The CDR3 DNA follows: TGTGCCAGCTCACCAGCAGGGGCGCCTTCCTACGAGCAGTACTTC.

The J gene is TRBJ1-3, the V gene TRBV4-1, with D possibly being TRBD1 (5 bases). Germline CDR1 MGHRA, CDR2 YSYEKL. CDR3 length: 13 amino acids. With 6 bases removed from V and 2 bases from J, the gap between germline ends came to 8 bases. The CDR3 here is CASRGLAGNTIYF. The CDR3 DNA reads as TGCGCCAGCAGGGGGCTTGCTGGAAACACCATATATTTT.

The chain couples TRBV19 to TRBJ2-7, with D possibly matching TRBD2 (5 bases). V was cut by 4 bases and J by 2 bases, with 9 bases left in between. This CDR3 region has 13 residues. The germline V gene encodes CDR1 LNHDA and CDR2 SQIVND (reference sequence). The CDR3 DNA follows: TGTGCCAGTAGTACCGGGAAACCCTACGAGCAGTACTTC. It codes for CASSTGKPYEQYF. The variable domain in full, completed from reference TRBV19 and TRBJ2-7, reads DGGITQSPKYLFRKEGQNVTLSCEQNLNHDAMYWYRQDPGQGLRLIYYSQIVNDFQKGDIAEGYSVSREKKESFPLTVTSAQKNPTAFYLCASSTGKPYEQYFGPGTRLTVT.

The chain has TRBV28 and TRBJ2-3, with D perhaps matching TRBD1 (5 bases). The CDR3 consists of 13 residues. Germline assignment: CDR1 MDHEN and CDR2 SYDVKM. Trimming left V 7 bases short and J 1 base short, with 9 bases between. CDR3 nucleotide sequence: TGTGCCAGCAATCCCAGGGGCACAGATACGCAGTATTTT. Its translation is CASNPRGTDTQYF.

This clone is a singleton in its sample. The gene calls are TRBV2 and TRBJ1-6; 10 bases are shared with TRBD1. Losses at the gene ends were 6 bases for V and 7 bases for J; bases not matched to a gene: 3. The V gene's germline CDR1 is SNHLY and CDR2 FYNNEI. The CDR3 covers 14 residues. The CDR3 DNA reads TGTGCCAGCAGGGTGGGACAGGGGAATTCACCCCTCCACTTT. It yields the protein CASRVGQGNSPLHF.

The chain has TRBV2 and TRBJ1-2; TRBD1 is a possible D gene (5 bases). The germline gives CDR1 SNHLY, CDR2 FYNNEI. With 6 bases removed from V and 6 bases from J, the gap between germline ends came to 14 bases. CDR3 length equals 13 residues. The CDR3, as DNA: TGTGCCAGCAGAGAGGACAATCAGCATGGCTACACCTTC. Its translation is CASREDNQHGYTF.

The CDR3 DNA reads TGTGCCAGCAGCCGGCGGGGTTCTAATGAAAAACTGTTTTTT. Amino acid sequence: CASSRRGSNEKLFF. This chain uses TRBV11-2 with TRBJ1-4; D gene ambiguous. V was pared by 5 bases and J by 3 bases, with 10 bases between. The germline gives CDR1 SGHAT, CDR2 FQNNGV. This CDR3 contains 14 residues.

With respect to this clone: The junction differs from germline at one of its ends, possibly a read error. The V gene is TRBV7-7, the J gene TRBJ2-5; D might be TRBD1 (5 bases). The germline CDR1 and CDR2 sequences are SSHAT and FNYEAQ (reference sequence). This CDR3 is built from 14 residues. For the CDR3, the DNA is TGTGCTAGCAGCTTAGGGGCCAGCTCGGAGACCCAGTACTTC. Protein sequence: CASSLGASSETQYF.

In this sample, this clone turned up once. The chain recombines TRBV27 with TRBJ2-1; TRBD1 matches at 8 bases. With V trimmed by 3 bases and J by 4 bases, 23 bases remained unmatched. The CDR3 sequence is 21 residues long. Germline V gene data show CDR1 as MNHEY and CDR2 as SMNVEV (reference sequence). The CDR3 sequence is CASSFQGALSIPGPPYNEQFF. DNA for the CDR3: TGTGCCAGCAGTTTTCAGGGGGCGCTATCTATTCCGGGCCCCCCTTACAATGAGCAGTTCTTC.

This chain joins TRBV19 and TRBJ2-5; no firm D call. Trimming stripped 3 bases from V and 5 bases from J, with 4 bases between. CDR1 is LNHDA and CDR2 is SQIVND in the germline V gene (reference sequence). This CDR3 comprises 11 residues. The CDR3 loop is CASSIEETQYF. DNA for the CDR3: TGTGCCAGTAGTATCGAGGAGACCCAGTACTTC.

The rearrangement uses TRBV5-5 and TRBJ1-1, with a possible D match to TRBD1 (5 bases). The ends were cut back, 7 bases at V and 2 bases at J, with 6 bases in the middle. Germline assignment: CDR1 SGHKS and CDR2 YYEKEE (reference sequence). The CDR3 is 11 amino acids. CDR3 sequence reads: CASDRNTEAFF. The CDR3 bases are TGTGCCAGCGACAGAAACACTGAAGCTTTCTTT. Complete variable domain (other parts from reference TRBV5-5 and TRBJ1-1): DAGVTQSPTHLIKTRGQQVTLRCSPISGHKSVSWYQQVLGQGPQFIFQYYEKEERGRGNFPDRFSARQFPNYSSELNVNALLLGDSALYLCASDRNTEAFFGQGTRLTVV.

The chain combines TRBV19 with TRBJ1-5, with D hard to call. CDR1 LNHDA and CDR2 SQIVND come from the germline V gene (reference sequence). This CDR3 is 16 amino acids long. Deletions cut 0 bases from V and 0 bases from J, with 9 bases between. The CDR3 DNA is TGTGCCAGTAGTATAGACGAGTCATATAGCAATCAGCCCCAGCATTTT. Amino acids: CASSIDESYSNQPQHF.